The 32 T cell receptor beta chains listed next were all sequenced from one sample in a study of identifying expanded T cells in peripheral blood (dated by TCRdb to between 2018 and 2021). Libraries were constructed by the immunoSEQ multiplex PCR assay. TCRdb stores this immuneACCESS table with in-frame sequences only. Part of the clones is absent; in the studies checked, under half of the shortfall reflects unresolved V genes, and no reason is known for the rest. In this sample the table shows roughly 84,000 clones, approximately 90% of which occur a single time. The ten largest clones capture roughly 7.7% of the sample. What was sequenced was blood. These receptors came from a person aged 18 to 75 in good health.

The chain joins TRBV4-1 to TRBJ1-1, with 9 positions matching TRBD1. Germline V CDR1 and CDR2: MGHRA, YSYEKL. This CDR3 region has 17 residues. Unmatched junction bases numbered 12, after V lost 4 bases and J lost 3 bases. Here the CDR3 DNA reads TGCGCCAGCAGCCGGGGGGGACAGGGTGGGATTTACACTGAAGCTTTCTTT. It encodes CASSRGGQGGIYTEAFF.

A single count supports this clone. The chain is built from TRBV7-6 and TRBJ1-6; D is unresolved. V was trimmed by 1 base and J by 5 bases, leaving 9 bases between them. The germline gives CDR1 SGHVS, CDR2 FNYEAQ. CDR3 length: 15 amino acids. In DNA form, the CDR3 reads TGTGCCAGCAGCTTAGGTCCCGGAAATAATTCACCCCTCCACTTT. Translated, it gives CASSLGPGNNSPLHF.

The chain's CDR3 is CASSLTGDPGGYTF. DNA for the CDR3: TGTGCCAGCAGCTTGACAGGGGATCCTGGGGGCTACACCTTC. The chain carries TRBV7-8 and TRBJ1-2, with 8 bases fitting TRBD1. This CDR3 is 14 amino acids long. Trimming took 3 bases from V and 8 from J; bases not matched to a gene: 8. Germline CDR1 is SGHVS and CDR2 is FQNEAQ.

The chain is built from TRBV5-5 and TRBJ1-2; D gene unclear. The length of the CDR3 is 15 residues. Germline CDR1 SGHKS, CDR2 YYEKEE (reference sequence). V dropped 2 bases and J dropped 5 bases, with 16 bases sitting between them. The CDR3 protein is CASSFPEGGLYGYTF. CDR3 coding DNA: TGTGCCAGCAGCTTCCCGGAAGGAGGGTTGTATGGCTACACCTTC.

This rearrangement joins TRBV18 to TRBJ1-1, with D tentatively TRBD1 (5 bases). The CDR3 is made up of 16 amino acids. Germline assignment: CDR1 KGHSH and CDR2 LQKENI. V gave up 3 bases and J gave up 5 bases, with 19 bases separating them. CDR3 in amino acids: CASSPNKDFEGTEAFF. The CDR3 DNA reads TGTGCCAGCTCACCTAACAAGGACTTCGAGGGGACTGAAGCTTTCTTT.

The chain recombines TRBV5-6 with TRBJ1-1; 9 positions match TRBD1. V lost 3 bases and J lost 4; bases outside the gene matches: 13. The CDR3 consists of 17 residues. Germline CDR1 and CDR2: SGHDT and YYEEEE. The CDR3 nucleotides are TGTGCCAGCAGCTATTACAGGGGGCGCAGGACGGGCACTGAAGCTTTCTTT. It yields the protein CASSYYRGRRTGTEAFF.

This chain uses TRBV10-3 with TRBJ2-1; 8 bases align to TRBD1. Germline CDR1 and CDR2: ENHRY and SYGVKD. Trimming cost V 0 bases and J 5 bases; bases outside gene matches: 9. The CDR3 contains 17 residues. The CDR3 nucleotides are TGTGCCATCAGTGAGTCGGGGACAGGAGCTGTCAACAATGAGCAGTTCTTC. Encoded protein: CAISESGTGAVNNEQFF.

The chain joins TRBV30 to TRBJ1-1; D is unclear. This CDR3 contains 13 residues. V dropped 1 base and J dropped 0 bases, with 6 bases sitting between them. Germline CDR1 and CDR2: GTSNPN and SVGIG (reference sequence). CDR3 sequence: CAWSDGMNTEAFF. The CDR3 DNA is TGTGCCTGGAGTGACGGAATGAACACTGAAGCTTTCTTT.

The J gene is TRBJ2-3, the V gene TRBV19; no clear D gene. This CDR3 has 15 amino acids. The V end lost 4 bases, the J end lost 2 bases, and 13 bases lay between the germline ends. Germline loops: CDR1 LNHDA, CDR2 SQIVND (reference sequence). CDR3 sequence (DNA): TGTGCCAGTAGTACCACGGCCATGATCACAGATACGCAGTATTTT. It is translated as CASSTTAMITDTQYF.

The chain has TRBV9 and TRBJ2-1, with 9 bases aligning to TRBD2. The CDR3 covers 15 residues. Germline values: CDR1 SGDLS, CDR2 YYNGEE. Trimming cost V 4 bases and J 14 bases; bases outside gene matches: 16. The CDR3 here is CASSSGLAKGLGEFF. CDR3 bases: TGTGCCAGCAGCTCCGGACTAGCGAAAGGACTGGGCGAGTTCTTC.

CDR3 amino acids: CASSLGGWDQPQHF. CDR3 in DNA: TGTGCCAGCAGCTTAGGCGGGTGGGATCAGCCCCAGCATTTT. The genes are TRBV7-6 and TRBJ1-5; D not resolved. Germline CDR1 and CDR2: SGHVS and FNYEAQ. V was pared by 1 base and J by 5 bases, with 9 bases between. There are 14 residues in the CDR3.

The chain employs TRBV19 and TRBJ1-2; TRBD1 agrees at 7 bases. Germline trimming cut 0 bases from V and 2 bases from J; bases unmatched to any gene: 6. The CDR3 sequence is 16 residues long. The germline gives CDR1 LNHDA, CDR2 SQIVND (reference sequence). The CDR3 coding sequence is TGTGCCAGTAGTATAGAAGGGACAGCCAGGAACTATGGCTACACCTTC. Residues: CASSIEGTARNYGYTF. Based on the CDR3 plus reference TRBV19 and TRBJ1-2, the full variable domain is DGGITQSPKYLFRKEGQNVTLSCEQNLNHDAMYWYRQDPGQGLRLIYYSQIVNDFQKGDIAEGYSVSREKKESFPLTVTSAQKNPTAFYLCASSIEGTARNYGYTFGSGTRLTVV.

The V gene is TRBV28, the J gene TRBJ2-1; 8 bases match TRBD1. Unmatched junction bases numbered 5, after V lost 6 bases and J lost 1 base. The length of the CDR3 is 15 residues. Germline CDR1 reads MDHEN; CDR2 reads SYDVKM. CDR3 region: CASSRTGSSYNEQFF. In DNA form, the CDR3 reads TGTGCCAGCAGCAGGACAGGGAGTTCCTACAATGAGCAGTTCTTC.

This clone was counted once. CDR3 sequence: CAINPGPGLNGGNTIYF. Here the CDR3 DNA reads TGTGCCATCAACCCCGGGCCAGGGTTAAATGGTGGAAACACCATATATTTT. The V call is TRBV10-3, the J call TRBJ1-3; maybe TRBD1 (5 bases). This CDR3 contains 17 residues. Per the germline V gene, CDR1 is ENHRY and CDR2 is SYGVKD. V lost 7 bases, J lost 3 bases, and 22 bases lay in between.

The genes are TRBV30 and TRBJ2-3; unclear D gene. Germline V gives CDR1 GTSNPN, CDR2 SVGIG (reference sequence). CDR3 length equals 13 residues. The germline V and J ends were trimmed by 1 base and 5 bases, with 10 bases remaining between them. Written as DNA, the CDR3 is TGTGCCTGGAGTGGCGGACGGTTAGATACGCAGTATTTT. Translating it yields CAWSGGRLDTQYF.

V is TRBV30 and J is TRBJ1-6; 12 nucleotides line up with TRBD1. This CDR3 region has 16 residues. The V and J ends lost 2 bases and 10 bases, in that order; junction bases with no gene match: 9. Germline V gene lookup returns CDR1 GTSNPN and CDR2 SVGIG (reference sequence). For the CDR3, the DNA is TGTGCCTGGAGTATGCCGGGACAGGGGGCGGTGTCACCCCTCCACTTT. Amino acid sequence: CAWSMPGQGAVSPLHF.

Only one count was recorded for this clone. The V gene is TRBV7-2, the J gene TRBJ1-2, with 8 positions matching TRBD1. Germline V gene data show CDR1 as SGHTA and CDR2 as FQGNSA. The V and J ends lost 5 bases and 0 bases, in that order; junction bases with no gene match: 5. The CDR3 spans 15 residues. CDR3 nucleotides: TGTGCCAGCAGCCGACAGGGGACCACTAACTATGGCTACACCTTC. Encoded protein: CASSRQGTTNYGYTF.

The chain employs TRBV5-6 and TRBJ2-3; D unresolved. There are 16 residues in the CDR3. CDR1 SGHDT and CDR2 YYEEEE come from the germline V gene. Deletions cut 4 bases from V and 2 bases from J, with 17 bases between. CDR3: CASSGWVRNPTDTQYF. In nucleotides, the CDR3 is TGTGCCAGCAGCGGCTGGGTCCGAAACCCCACAGATACGCAGTATTTT.

The chain recombines TRBV27 with TRBJ2-6, with D uncertain. The V and J ends lost 4 bases and 1 base respectively, with 8 bases between them. Germline V gene lookup returns CDR1 MNHEY and CDR2 SMNVEV (reference sequence). The CDR3 length is 15 residues. This CDR3 is CASSSTESGANVLTF. CDR3 in DNA: TGTGCCAGCAGTTCAACAGAGTCTGGGGCCAACGTCCTGACTTTC. The full variable domain, its missing parts supplied by reference TRBV27 and TRBJ2-6, is EAQVTQNPRYLITVTGKKLTVTCSQNMNHEYMSWYRQDPGLGLRQIYYSMNVEVTDKGDVPEGYKVSRKEKRNFPLILESPSPNQTSLYFCASSSTESGANVLTFGAGSRLTVL.

The V call is TRBV28, the J call TRBJ1-3; D may be TRBD1 (5 bases). The CDR3 covers 21 residues. Trimming took 5 bases from V and 0 from J, leaving 29 bases between them. Germline loops: CDR1 MDHEN, CDR2 SYDVKM. CDR3 DNA sequence: TGTGCCAGCAGTCTGCCCATCTCAGGGAGTAATAGTGGGAACTCTGGAAACACCATATATTTT. This sequence encodes CASSLPISGSNSGNSGNTIYF.

This clone showed up just a few times. This rearrangement joins TRBV7-2 to TRBJ2-1; D remains unclear. This CDR3 contains 12 residues. V was pared by 1 base and J by 10 bases, with 8 bases between. The V gene's germline CDR1 is SGHTA and CDR2 FQGNSA. In DNA form, the CDR3 reads TGTGCCAGCAGCTTAGATCGGATCGAGCAGTTCTTC. It codes for CASSLDRIEQFF.

The rearrangement links TRBV11-2 to TRBJ1-3; no reliable D call. Trimming shortened V by 5 bases and J by 4 bases, and 12 bases separated the two germline ends. The CDR3 runs to 14 residues. Germline-derived CDR1 and CDR2 are SGHAT and FQNNGV. The CDR3 DNA sequence: TGTGCCAGCAGCCGGGAGCCCAGGGGAAACACCATATATTTT. Its protein is CASSREPRGNTIYF. Based on the CDR3 plus reference TRBV11-2 and TRBJ1-3, the full variable domain is EAGVAQSPRYKIIEKRQSVAFWCNPISGHATLYWYQQILGQGPKLLIQFQNNGVVDDSQLPKDRFSAERLKGVDSTLKIQPAKLEDSAVYLCASSREPRGNTIYFGEGSWLTVV.

V gene TRBV18 combines with J gene TRBJ1-1, with a possible D match to TRBD1 (5 bases). The germline V and J ends were trimmed by 3 bases and 0 bases, with 8 bases remaining between them. CDR3 length: 14 residues. Germline V lookup: CDR1 KGHSH, CDR2 LQKENI. The CDR3 region is CASSPGRMNTEAFF. The CDR3 DNA sequence: TGTGCCAGCTCACCGGGACGGATGAACACTGAAGCTTTCTTT.

This chain links TRBV5-1 with TRBJ2-5; D gene ambiguous. The CDR3 runs to 14 residues. Germline V gene data show CDR1 as SGHRS and CDR2 as YFSETQ. Trimming removed 0 bases from V and 2 bases from J, with 8 bases in between. The CDR3 region has the DNA TGCGCCAGCAGCTTGGGGCGAAGTCAAGAGACCCAGTACTTC. Its protein product is CASSLGRSQETQYF.

The chain combines TRBV29-1 with TRBJ2-7, with D perhaps matching TRBD1 or TRBD2 (6 bases each). This CDR3 has 13 amino acids. With 3 bases removed from V and 5 bases from J, the gap between germline ends came to 14 bases. The germline V gene encodes CDR1 SQVTM and CDR2 ANQGSEA. The CDR3 DNA reads as TGCAGCGTTGACGGGGGCCCCATCAACGAGCAGTACTTC. Amino acid sequence: CSVDGGPINEQYF.

The rearrangement links TRBV19 to TRBJ2-1; D is possibly TRBD1 or TRBD2 (5 bases each). Germline loops: CDR1 LNHDA, CDR2 SQIVND (reference sequence). The CDR3 runs to 15 residues. Trimming left V 3 bases short and J 0 bases short, with 9 bases between. Written as DNA, the CDR3 is TGTGCCAGTAGTATTTTGGGACGCTCCTACAATGAGCAGTTCTTC. Translation: CASSILGRSYNEQFF.

The chain has TRBV11-1 and TRBJ2-7; the D call may be TRBD1 or TRBD2 (5 bases each). The length of the CDR3 is 14 residues. Trimming took 3 bases from V and 5 from J, leaving 14 bases between them. Germline CDR1 SGHAT, CDR2 FQDESV (reference sequence). The CDR3 DNA reads TGTGCCAGCAGCTTTGGGCAGGGAGTCAACGAGCAGTACTTC. This gives the protein CASSFGQGVNEQYF. Based on the CDR3 plus reference TRBV11-1 and TRBJ2-7, the full variable domain is EAEVAQSPRYKITEKSQAVAFWCDPISGHATLYWYRQILGQGPELLVQFQDESVVDDSQLPKDRFSAERLKGVDSTLKIQPAELGDSAMYLCASSFGQGVNEQYFGPGTRLTVT.

The chain couples TRBV5-6 to TRBJ1-1; D unresolved. The CDR3 is 12 residues long. CDR1 and CDR2 (germline): SGHDT, YYEEEE. The V end lost 4 bases, the J end lost 5 bases, and 9 bases lay between the germline ends. For the CDR3, the DNA is TGTGCCAGCAGCCGGTTGGGAACTGAAGCTTTCTTT. This sequence encodes CASSRLGTEAFF.

This clone was found once. The V call is TRBV6-1, the J call TRBJ1-1; D perhaps matches TRBD1 (5 bases). The germline V gene has CDR1 MNHNS and CDR2 SASEGT. The CDR3 is 13 residues long. With 7 bases removed from V and 1 base from J, the gap between germline ends came to 10 bases. The CDR3 DNA is TGTGCCAGCATCCGGACACCGAACACTGAAGCTTTCTTT. Protein product: CASIRTPNTEAFF.

V usage is TRBV9 and J usage is TRBJ2-1; 7 nucleotides match TRBD2. Germline loops: CDR1 SGDLS, CDR2 YYNGEE. The CDR3 covers 15 residues. With V trimmed by 2 bases and J by 6 bases, 8 bases remained unmatched. CDR3 sequence (DNA): TGTGCCAGCAGCGTCTTTGGCGGGAGTGGCAATGAGCAGTTCTTC. Encoded protein: CASSVFGGSGNEQFF. Using reference TRBV9 and TRBJ2-1 for the parts outside the CDR3, the full variable domain is DSGVTQTPKHLITATGQRVTLRCSPRSGDLSVYWYQQSLDQGLQFLIQYYNGEERAKGNILERFSAQQFPDLHSELNLSSLELGDSALYFCASSVFGGSGNEQFFGPGTRLTVL.

V gene TRBV9 combines with J gene TRBJ1-1; D is ambiguous. The CDR3 is 13 amino acids. The germline gives CDR1 SGDLS, CDR2 YYNGEE. The V end was cut by 0 bases, the J end by 4 bases, with 7 bases between. CDR3 sequence: CASSVEVVTEAFF. For the CDR3, the DNA is TGTGCCAGCAGCGTAGAGGTGGTCACTGAAGCTTTCTTT. The full variable domain, completed using reference TRBV9 and TRBJ1-1, is DSGVTQTPKHLITATGQRVTLRCSPRSGDLSVYWYQQSLDQGLQFLIQYYNGEERAKGNILERFSAQQFPDLHSELNLSSLELGDSALYFCASSVEVVTEAFFGQGTRLTVV.

The chain employs TRBV5-1 and TRBJ1-2, with 7 bases fitting TRBD1. The J segment lost 10 bases and the V segment lost 0 bases, leaving 12 bases of the junction unmatched. CDR1 and CDR2 (germline): SGHRS, YFSETQ. This CDR3 has 15 amino acids. The CDR3 is CASSLGTDRIQPYTF. The CDR3 DNA follows: TGCGCCAGCAGCTTGGGTACGGACAGGATACAACCCTACACCTTC.